What follows describes a single TCR beta chain. Using immunoSEQ multiplex PCR, the repertoire was profiled, and TCRdb retains in-frame clones only, with some absent. The table lists just under 65,000 clones, less than 95% of them singletons. This CDR3 is 15 amino acids long. Per germline, CDR1 SGHKS and CDR2 YYEKEE (reference sequence). The germline V and J ends were trimmed by 4 bases and 7 bases, with 18 bases remaining between them. The unexposed donors gave CD4+ T cells in about 2011-2019, prior to COVID-19. This entry comes from a study of CD4 T cells in relation to SARS-CoV-2 and coronaviruses. The source material was naive CD4+ T cells from PBMCs. Specified subset: naive CD4+ T cells isolated by negative enrichment. The clonotype comes from a human donor in good health. The chain is built from TRBV5-5 and TRBJ2-1; D might be TRBD1 (6 bases). The CDR3 loop reads CASSAQGSVGNEQFF. CDR3 sequence (DNA): TGTGCCAGCAGCGCACAGGGTAGTGTTGGGAATGAGCAGTTCTTC.